This T cell receptor beta chain comes out of a study of shared clonotypes between healthy human individuals. Across the study: The donor pool was made up of two women and a few men aged 18 to 49.

This clone was found once. TCRdb's table, derived via immunoSEQ multiplex PCR, lists solely in-frame clones and lacks some. The sample holds roughly 2.1 million clones; roughly 91% are singletons and the top ten take around 1.7%. CD45RO-negative cells were positively selected for CCR7, leaving out terminally differentiated effector memory CD45RA+ cells. Germline lookup yields CDR1 SNHLY and CDR2 FYNNEI. V was shortened by 2 bases and J by 6 bases, with 7 bases between the two germline ends. The CDR3 spans 13 residues. The sequence came from a man between 18 and 29 years old in good health. Some clones in this sample may be carry-over from other donors' samples. The chain uses TRBV2 and TRBJ2-2, with TRBD2 as a possible D gene (6 bases). The sequencing sample was made of naive CD8+ T cells from PBMCs. CDR3 amino acids: CASSERGAGELFF. The CDR3, as DNA: TGTGCCAGCAGTGAACGCGGGGCCGGGGAGCTGTTTTTT.